Below are 20 T cell receptor beta chains sequenced from a single sample in a study of PD-L1 blockade in urothelial cancer. The repertoire was sequenced with immunoSEQ multiplex PCR; TCRdb's copy has only in-frame clones and lacks some. This sample has 25,000 to 35,000 clones; roughly 86% occur once, and the top ten carry approximately 1.8%. The sample here was PBMCs, taken around atezolizumab (anti-PD-L1) treatment. The receptors were sampled from a man aged 50-59 years with urothelial cancer.

The chain joins TRBV19 to TRBJ1-5, with 8 bases fitting TRBD1. Germline V lookup: CDR1 LNHDA, CDR2 SQIVND (reference sequence). V was clipped by 2 bases and J by 4 bases; unmatched bases: 4. The CDR3 covers 15 residues. CDR3 amino acids: CASSILGQGNQPQHF. DNA of the CDR3: TGTGCCAGTAGTATACTCGGACAGGGAAATCAGCCCCAGCATTTT.

The chain has TRBV6-1 and TRBJ2-1; D is undetermined. CDR3 length equals 12 residues. The germline CDR1 and CDR2 sequences are MNHNS and SASEGT. With 8 bases removed from V and 4 bases from J, the gap between germline ends came to 9 bases. In DNA, the CDR3 is TGTGCCAGCTCTCTAGTTTACAATGAGCAGTTCTTC. Residues: CASSLVYNEQFF.

The chain couples TRBV5-5 to TRBJ1-2; 7 nucleotides align to TRBD1. The V gene's germline CDR1 is SGHKS and CDR2 YYEKEE (reference sequence). With V trimmed by 4 bases and J by 3 bases, 6 bases remained unmatched. The CDR3 sequence is 14 residues long. The CDR3 DNA reads TGTGCCAGCAGCCGGGGACAGTCCCACTATGGCTACACCTTC. Amino acids: CASSRGQSHYGYTF.

The rearrangement joins TRBV6-1 to TRBJ1-4; 11 nucleotides agree with TRBD1. Losses at the gene ends were 4 bases for V and 7 bases for J; bases not matched to a gene: 5. CDR1 and CDR2 from the germline V gene are MNHNS and SASEGT. The CDR3 extends over 15 amino acids. The CDR3 DNA reads TGTGCCAGCAGTGGGATGGGGACAGGGGGTGAAAAACTGTTTTTT. It is translated as CASSGMGTGGEKLFF.

This clone was detected once. The chain recombines TRBV19 with TRBJ2-6, with a weak D call TRBD2 (6 bases). The CDR3 length is 15 residues. Germline-derived CDR1 and CDR2 are LNHDA and SQIVND (reference sequence). Trimming cost V 5 bases and J 2 bases, with 10 bases left between them. CDR3 DNA sequence: TGTGCCAGTAGTTTGCCGGGGGCTGGGGCCAACGTCCTGACTTTC. Its protein is CASSLPGAGANVLTF.

This chain connects TRBV6-1 to TRBJ2-7; D possibly corresponds to TRBD1 (6 bases). V shed 4 bases and J shed 0 bases, with 13 bases lying between them. This CDR3 has 15 residues. Germline CDR1 reads MNHNS; CDR2 reads SASEGT. CDR3 region: CASSGDILSSYEQYF. CDR3 DNA sequence: TGTGCCAGCAGTGGGGACATCCTGAGCTCCTACGAGCAGTACTTC.

The chain is built from TRBV5-1 and TRBJ2-7; TRBD1 aligns across 9 bases. CDR3 length equals 13 residues. The junction had 5 bases not matched to a gene; V was cut back by 5 bases and J by 5 bases. The V gene's germline CDR1 is SGHRS and CDR2 YFSETQ. The CDR3 sequence: CASRGTGGDEQYF. The CDR3 DNA reads as TGCGCCAGCAGAGGCACAGGGGGCGACGAGCAGTACTTC.

This rearrangement joins TRBV18 to TRBJ1-2; TRBD1 might be the D (6 bases). The germline CDR1 and CDR2 sequences are KGHSH and LQKENI. The length of the CDR3 is 16 residues. V lost 0 bases and J lost 4, with 15 bases in between. Here the CDR3 DNA reads TGTGCCAGCTCACCACCGGGGGCGACGGACCTCTATGGCTACACCTTC. It yields the protein CASSPPGATDLYGYTF.

This clone was seen more than once but under ten times. The V gene is TRBV27, the J gene TRBJ2-7; D is uncertain. The V end lost 0 bases, the J end lost 6 bases, and 12 bases lay between the germline ends. This CDR3 spans 14 amino acids. The V gene's germline CDR1 is MNHEY and CDR2 SMNVEV (reference sequence). In DNA, the CDR3 is TGTGCCAGCAGTTTATCCCGGGTCGGGTCCGAGCAGTACTTC. Amino acids: CASSLSRVGSEQYF.

The chain has TRBV19 and TRBJ1-5; possible D gene TRBD1, 5 bases. The V gene lost 5 bases and the J gene lost 3 bases, with 11 bases spanning the gap. This CDR3 spans 14 amino acids. Germline V lookup: CDR1 LNHDA, CDR2 SQIVND (reference sequence). The CDR3, as DNA: TGTGCCAGTAGTCCTGACAGTCCCAATCAGCCCCAGCATTTT. It yields the protein CASSPDSPNQPQHF. Drawing the rest from reference TRBV19 and TRBJ1-5, the complete variable domain is DGGITQSPKYLFRKEGQNVTLSCEQNLNHDAMYWYRQDPGQGLRLIYYSQIVNDFQKGDIAEGYSVSREKKESFPLTVTSAQKNPTAFYLCASSPDSPNQPQHFGDGTRLSIL.

The J gene is TRBJ1-2, the V gene TRBV28, with 9 bases that match TRBD1. This CDR3 contains 16 residues. V lost 6 bases to trimming and J lost 4 bases; unmatched junction nucleotides: 12. Germline loops: CDR1 MDHEN, CDR2 SYDVKM. The CDR3 bases are TGTGCCAGCAGCCAACAGACAGGGGGATCACCCTATGGCTACACCTTC. It codes for CASSQQTGGSPYGYTF.

V is TRBV6-4 and J is TRBJ2-2, with 9 bases identical to TRBD2. This CDR3 has 17 residues. Germline V gene sequence: CDR1 MRHNA, CDR2 SNTAGT. J was trimmed by 5 bases and V by 0 bases; bases with no gene match: 7. The CDR3 is CASSDSWASGKTGELFF. DNA for the CDR3: TGTGCCAGCAGTGACTCCTGGGCTAGCGGGAAAACCGGGGAGCTGTTTTTT.

Of note for this clone: The sample holds other DNA sequences that translate to the same CDR3. The rearrangement links TRBV5-1 to TRBJ2-7, with D possibly matching TRBD1 (6 bases). The V end lost 5 bases, the J end lost 5 bases, and 14 bases lay between the germline ends. CDR1 SGHRS and CDR2 YFSETQ come from the germline V gene. This CDR3 region has 13 residues. The CDR3 reads CASSSIQGDEQYF. The DNA for the CDR3 is TGCGCCAGCAGTTCGATACAGGGCGACGAGCAGTACTTC.

V gene TRBV28 combines with J gene TRBJ2-7; D remains ambiguous. V gave up 3 bases and J gave up 2 bases, with 17 bases separating them. Germline CDR1 and CDR2: MDHEN and SYDVKM. The CDR3 covers 16 residues. CDR3 residues: CASSLPVSQVTYEQYF. DNA for the CDR3: TGTGCCAGCAGTTTGCCTGTCAGCCAGGTCACCTACGAGCAGTACTTC.

The table lists this clone with a few counts. The V and J genes are TRBV27 and TRBJ2-1; TRBD2 might be the D (6 bases). Germline V CDR1 and CDR2: MNHEY, SMNVEV (reference sequence). This CDR3 comprises 19 residues. The germline V and J ends were trimmed by 3 bases and 0 bases, with 21 bases remaining between them. The CDR3 region has the DNA TGTGCCAGCAGTTTTACTCCGGGACTTAGAACGGACTCCTACAATGAGCAGTTCTTC. Its translation: CASSFTPGLRTDSYNEQFF.

V and J are TRBV9 and TRBJ2-5; D is perhaps TRBD2 (5 bases). Germline CDR1 reads SGDLS; CDR2 reads YYNGEE. V was trimmed by 0 bases and J by 5 bases, leaving 8 bases between them. This CDR3 has 13 residues. The CDR3 DNA follows: TGTGCCAGCAGCGTAGCCGGGGTGGAGACCCAGTACTTC. Its translation: CASSVAGVETQYF.

The chain recombines TRBV28 with TRBJ1-1; D is unclear. Germline values: CDR1 MDHEN, CDR2 SYDVKM. CDR3 length: 11 amino acids. Trimming took 3 bases from V and 7 from J, leaving 6 bases between them. The DNA for the CDR3 is TGTGCCAGCAGTTTGGCGGGTGAAGCTTTCTTT. This gives the protein CASSLAGEAFF.

CDR3 amino acids: CASSLGGGWEQYF. CDR3 coding DNA: TGTGCCAGCAGTCTCGGTGGGGGGTGGGAGCAGTACTTC. The chain uses TRBV6-5 and TRBJ2-7; D possibly corresponds to TRBD2 (6 bases). Germline V gene lookup returns CDR1 MNHEY and CDR2 SVGAGI. Trimming left V 5 bases short and J 7 bases short, with 15 bases between. The CDR3 covers 13 residues.

This clone has a single count. This chain joins TRBV11-1 and TRBJ1-2; D is perhaps TRBD1 (6 bases). The length of the CDR3 is 16 residues. Germline CDR1 and CDR2: SGHAT and FQDESV (reference sequence). V was cut by 1 base and J by 4 bases, with 16 bases left in between. For the CDR3, the DNA is TGTGCCAGCAGCTTAGTCGTTACAGGGCAATCCTATGGCTACACCTTC. Its protein product is CASSLVVTGQSYGYTF.

By share of the sample, this clone is medium-sized (0.01 to 0.1%). The V call is TRBV6-5, the J call TRBJ2-6; tentative D call: TRBD2 (5 bases). The germline V gene has CDR1 MNHEY and CDR2 SVGAGI. V was pared by 2 bases and J by 1 base, with 9 bases between. This CDR3 contains 16 residues. The CDR3 region is CASSYTSGSGANVLTF. CDR3 DNA: TGTGCCAGCAGTTACACGTCGGGGTCTGGGGCCAACGTCCTGACTTTC.